This T cell receptor (beta chain) was identified in a study of blood T cell repertoires in COVID-19. Study details: Both acute and convalescent COVID-19 samples were obtained from the United States, Italy and Spain. In each case, the material was cDNA or gDNA derived from T cells, B-cell-depleted T cells, or PBMCs.

The protocol was immunoSEQ multiplex PCR, while the TCRdb copy is restricted to in-frame clones and leaves out a portion. Found here are over 20,000 clones, around 90% of them singletons; the top ten hold around 15%. V shed 2 bases and J shed 1 base, with 23 bases lying between them. There are 19 residues in the CDR3. The germline V gene has CDR1 MDHEN and CDR2 SYDVKM. The chain carries TRBV28 and TRBJ1-1; tentatively, D is TRBD1 (6 bases). Sequenced: peripheral blood. The receptor was derived from a man between 65 and 80 years old with acute or convalescent COVID-19. Here the CDR3 reads CASSLPIGQRDNWNTEAFF. The CDR3, as DNA: TGTGCCAGCAGTTTACCGATTGGACAGAGAGACAACTGGAACACTGAAGCTTTCTTT.